One sample yielded the 28 T cell receptor beta chains listed below, sequenced in a study of blood T cell repertoires in COVID-19. TCRdb's copy holds only in-frame clones and misses some; the assay was immunoSEQ multiplex PCR. The sample yields 360,000 or so clones, about nine tenths seen once. The material sequenced was PBMCs or T cells enriched from blood (not recorded which). All receptors derive from a woman in her twenties or thirties who had recovered from COVID-19.

The chain couples TRBV3-1 (or the pseudogene TRBV3-2) to TRBJ2-2; 13 nucleotides line up with TRBD2. V lost 4 bases and J lost 7; bases outside the gene matches: 6. CDR1 is LGHDT and CDR2 is YNNKEL in the germline V gene (reference sequence). The CDR3 totals 16 residues. CDR3 loop: CASSPGLAGVNGELFF. The CDR3 DNA reads TGTGCCAGCAGCCCCGGACTAGCGGGAGTTAACGGGGAGCTGTTTTTT.

This chain connects TRBV20-1 to TRBJ2-1; TRBD2 matches at 11 bases. Losses at the gene ends were 3 bases for V and 1 base for J; bases not matched to a gene: 11. The CDR3 contains 18 residues. Germline V gene data show CDR1 as DFQATT and CDR2 as SNEGSKA (reference sequence). CDR3 protein: CSASRFFSGRESYNEQFF. CDR3 in DNA: TGCAGTGCTAGTCGTTTTTTTAGCGGGAGGGAATCCTACAATGAGCAGTTCTTC.

This clone appeared once. This sequence joins TRBV2 and TRBJ2-5; D remains ambiguous. Germline assignment: CDR1 SNHLY and CDR2 FYNNEI. Trimming left V 3 bases short and J 0 bases short, with 8 bases between. The CDR3 is made up of 14 amino acids. DNA of the CDR3: TGTGCCAGCAGTGAGGGCAGCAACCAAGAGACCCAGTACTTC. Its protein is CASSEGSNQETQYF.

The rearrangement links TRBV5-5 to TRBJ1-2, with D possibly matching TRBD1 (6 bases). The CDR3 totals 14 residues. Germline V gene lookup returns CDR1 SGHKS and CDR2 YYEKEE (reference sequence). V lost 4 bases and J lost 0, with 10 bases in between. The CDR3 DNA is TGTGCCAGCAGCAAGGACAGTACTAACTATGGCTACACCTTC. Protein sequence: CASSKDSTNYGYTF.

The CDR3 nucleotides are TGCGCCAGCGGACCCGGGACAGTTGCCGAGCAGTACTTC. This encodes CASGPGTVAEQYF. V is TRBV23-1 and J is TRBJ2-7, with 7 bases fitting TRBD1. TRBV23-1 is labeled an ORF, and its function is uncertain. V was pared by 8 bases and J by 6 bases, with 10 bases of the junction left unmatched. CDR3 length equals 13 residues.

The chain is built from TRBV27 and TRBJ1-6; 9 bases fit TRBD1. CDR1 MNHEY and CDR2 SMNVEV come from the germline V gene (reference sequence). Trimming removed 5 bases from V and 10 bases from J; junction bases left unmatched: 9. The CDR3 covers 15 residues. As DNA, the CDR3 is TGTGCCAGCAGTAGGCCGGGACAGGGTAGATCACCCCTCCACTTT. Protein product: CASSRPGQGRSPLHF.

The chain couples TRBV19 to TRBJ1-1, with 7 bases fitting TRBD1. The V gene's germline CDR1 is LNHDA and CDR2 SQIVND (reference sequence). The CDR3 has 14 residues. V shed 9 bases, J shed 4 bases, and the junction held 11 bases outside the gene matches. The CDR3 protein is CASANRGGGTEAFF. CDR3 in DNA: TGTGCCAGCGCTAACAGGGGTGGGGGCACTGAAGCTTTCTTT.

The chain is built from TRBV2 and TRBJ2-5; tentatively, D is TRBD2 (5 bases). Germline-derived CDR1 and CDR2 are SNHLY and FYNNEI. Between the trimmed V and J ends, which lost 0 bases and 5 bases, there was a span of 13 bases. This CDR3 has 15 residues. CDR3 sequence reads: CASSEALPSRETQYF. DNA of the CDR3: TGTGCCAGCAGTGAAGCGCTTCCTAGCCGGGAGACCCAGTACTTC.

This rearrangement joins TRBV19 to TRBJ1-1; 10 bases match TRBD1. This CDR3 has 16 amino acids. Germline V gene data show CDR1 as LNHDA and CDR2 as SQIVND (reference sequence). Trimming took 4 bases from V and 4 from J; bases not matched to a gene: 9. The CDR3 protein is CASSRPSGTGATEAFF. The CDR3 coding sequence is TGTGCCAGTAGTAGACCCTCCGGGACAGGGGCCACTGAAGCTTTCTTT.

The rearrangement uses TRBV4-2 and TRBJ2-2, with D perhaps TRBD2 (6 bases). The CDR3 runs 14 residues. V was shortened by 4 bases and J by 2 bases, with 8 bases between the two germline ends. Germline CDR1 and CDR2: LGHNA and YNFKEQ. CDR3 in DNA: TGTGCCAGCAGCCGGGGAGGTAACACCGGGGAGCTGTTTTTT. It codes for CASSRGGNTGELFF.

The chain couples TRBV11-1 to TRBJ2-3; the match to TRBD2 covers 11 bases. This CDR3 comprises 15 residues. After removal of 5 bases from V and 4 bases from J, the junction contained 5 bases not matched to a gene. Germline V CDR1 and CDR2: SGHAT, FQDESV (reference sequence). CDR3 bases: TGTGCCAGCAGCATCATAGCGGGGGGGCCAGATACGCAGTATTTT. Amino acids: CASSIIAGGPDTQYF.

The J gene is TRBJ2-1, the V gene TRBV30; TRBD2 matches 14 bases. CDR3 length: 15 amino acids. CDR1 and CDR2 from the germline V gene are GTSNPN and SVGIG (reference sequence). J lost 10 bases, V lost 3 bases, and 8 bases had no gene match. Written as DNA, the CDR3 is TGTGCCTGGAGCTGGGGACTAGCGGGAGTGGAGGAGCAGTTCTTC. Protein product: CAWSWGLAGVEEQFF.

A few counts support this clone. This rearrangement joins TRBV19 to TRBJ2-7, with 8 bases aligning to TRBD2. Trimming at V came to 5 bases and at J to 4 bases, leaving 10 bases not matched to a gene. The CDR3 totals 15 residues. CDR1 is LNHDA and CDR2 is SQIVND in the germline V gene (reference sequence). DNA for the CDR3: TGTGCCAGTAGTTTACTCCCGGGAGGGAAGTACGAGCAGTACTTC. This sequence encodes CASSLLPGGKYEQYF.

The V and J genes are TRBV7-9 and TRBJ2-7; 9 bases match TRBD2. V shed 4 bases and J 7 bases; nucleotides not matched to a gene: 14. There are 16 residues in the CDR3. Germline assignment: CDR1 SEHNR and CDR2 FQNEAQ (reference sequence). The CDR3 region has the DNA TGTGCCAGCAGCTCCAATAAGGCGGGAGGGCGGGAGGAGCAGTACTTC. Protein product: CASSSNKAGGREEQYF.

This chain joins TRBV7-3 and TRBJ1-1, with D possibly being TRBD1 (5 bases). Germline values: CDR1 SGHTA, CDR2 FQGTGA. V lost 3 bases and J lost 4, with 12 bases in between. CDR3 length equals 14 residues. The CDR3: CASSLEGDVTEAFF. CDR3 DNA: TGTGCCAGCAGCTTGGAAGGGGATGTCACTGAAGCTTTCTTT.

Points on this clone: The same CDR3 also results from other DNA sequences found in this sample. The chain is built from TRBV29-1 and TRBJ1-5; D is uncertain. CDR1 is SQVTM and CDR2 is ANQGSEA in the germline V gene. This CDR3 spans 12 amino acids. Between the trimmed V and J ends, which lost 4 bases and 1 base, there was a span of 5 bases. This CDR3 reads CSVGGSNQPQHF. Written as DNA, the CDR3 is TGCAGCGTTGGTGGCAGCAATCAGCCCCAGCATTTT.

The V gene is TRBV29-1, the J gene TRBJ1-4; the match to TRBD1 covers 9 bases. V shed 6 bases and J 5 bases; nucleotides not matched to a gene: 10. CDR3 size: 15 residues. Germline CDR1 and CDR2: SQVTM and ANQGSEA. DNA for the CDR3: TGCAGCGTGTCTCTCCGGGACAGGGTCAATGAAAAACTGTTTTTT. Its translation: CSVSLRDRVNEKLFF. The full variable domain, its missing parts supplied by reference TRBV29-1 and TRBJ1-4, is SAVISQKPSRDICQRGTSLTIQCQVDSQVTMMFWYRQQPGQSLTLIATANQGSEATYESGFVIDKFPISRPNLTFSTLTVSNMSPEDSSIYLCSVSLRDRVNEKLFFGSGTQLSVL.

The V call is TRBV30, the J call TRBJ1-6; the D gene is possibly TRBD1 (5 bases). V lost 3 bases to trimming and J lost 3 bases, with 9 bases between them. CDR3 length: 14 amino acids. Germline loops: CDR1 GTSNPN, CDR2 SVGIG (reference sequence). CDR3 coding DNA: TGTGCCTGGAGGGGGGGTATCTATAATTCACCCCTCCACTTT. This codes for CAWRGGIYNSPLHF.

The gene calls are TRBV6-1 and TRBJ1-2, with D uncertain. The germline V and J ends were trimmed by 3 bases and 1 base, with 6 bases remaining between them. The CDR3 runs 13 residues. Germline loops: CDR1 MNHNS, CDR2 SASEGT. The CDR3 reads CASSEADNYGYTF. In nucleotides, the CDR3 is TGTGCCAGCAGTGAGGCAGATAACTATGGCTACACCTTC.

A note on this clone: Other DNA sequences in this sample translate to the same CDR3. The rearrangement uses TRBV18 and TRBJ2-7, with 7 bases that match TRBD1. The CDR3 is made up of 14 amino acids. The V segment lost 2 bases and the J segment 2 bases; nucleotides outside the gene matches: 3. Germline CDR1 KGHSH, CDR2 LQKENI. CDR3 sequence reads: CASSPGTDTYEQYF. As DNA, the CDR3 is TGTGCCAGCTCACCAGGGACAGATACCTACGAGCAGTACTTC.

The chain has TRBV21-1 and TRBJ1-3. TRBV21-1 is shown as a pseudogene. This CDR3 has 12 amino acids. The CDR3 region is CASSKERNTIYF. The DNA for the CDR3 is TGTGCCAGCAGCAAAGAGCGAAACACCATATATTTT.

The gene calls are TRBV5-8 and TRBJ2-1; 8 nucleotides agree with TRBD2. The ends lost 4 bases at V and 4 bases at J; junction bases unmatched: 7. Germline V gene lookup returns CDR1 SGHTS and CDR2 YDEGEE. This CDR3 contains 15 residues. This CDR3 reads CASSPRRGGYNEQFF. CDR3 coding DNA: TGTGCCAGCAGCCCGCGCCGGGGGGGATACAATGAGCAGTTCTTC.

The V call is TRBV12-3 or TRBV12-4, the J call TRBJ1-2; D unresolved. The CDR3 extends over 13 amino acids. V dropped 2 bases and J dropped 0 bases, with 4 bases sitting between them. CDR3 sequence: CASSLRANYGYTF. The DNA for the CDR3 is TGTGCCAGCAGTTTACGGGCTAACTATGGCTACACCTTC.

In this sample, this clone turned up once. This chain links TRBV7-2 with TRBJ2-1; 11 nucleotides line up with TRBD2. V shed 5 bases and J 2 bases; nucleotides not matched to a gene: 2. This CDR3 is built from 15 residues. Germline values: CDR1 SGHTA, CDR2 FQGNSA. CDR3 DNA: TGTGCCAGCAGCCCGACTAGCGGGACCTACAATGAGCAGTTCTTC. This sequence encodes CASSPTSGTYNEQFF.

The V gene is TRBV5-1, the J gene TRBJ1-3; D unresolved. The CDR3 spans 14 residues. CDR1 and CDR2 (germline): SGHRS, YFSETQ. Trimming left V 0 bases short and J 0 bases short, with 4 bases between. CDR3 in amino acids: CASSLGNSGNTIYF. CDR3 bases: TGCGCCAGCAGCTTGGGTAACTCTGGAAACACCATATATTTT. The whole variable domain, remainder taken from reference TRBV5-1 and TRBJ1-3, is KAGVTQTPRYLIKTRGQQVTLSCSPISGHRSVSWYQQTPGQGLQFLFEYFSETQRNKGNFPGRFSGRQFSNSRSEMNVSTLELGDSALYLCASSLGNSGNTIYFGEGSWLTVV.

This chain connects TRBV24-1 to TRBJ2-1, with 8 bases matching TRBD2. The CDR3 is 16 amino acids. Germline lookup yields CDR1 KGHDR and CDR2 SFDVKD. The ends lost 6 bases at V and 5 bases at J; junction bases unmatched: 11. As DNA, the CDR3 is TGTGCCACCAGTACCATAACAGCGGGAGTCGACAATGAGCAGTTCTTC. It codes for CATSTITAGVDNEQFF.

This chain joins TRBV7-2 and TRBJ1-6, with 7 bases aligning to TRBD1. With V trimmed by 4 bases and J by 7 bases, 7 bases remained unmatched. CDR3 length: 15 amino acids. Germline values: CDR1 SGHTA, CDR2 FQGNSA. CDR3 bases: TGTGCCAGCAGCTCCCGACCGGGACAGAATTCACCCCTCCACTTT. Protein sequence: CASSSRPGQNSPLHF.

This clone was seen once. This chain connects TRBV6-2 or TRBV6-3 to TRBJ1-2, with D uncertain. From germline, CDR1 is MNHEY and CDR2 SVGEGT. V shed 2 bases and J shed 4 bases, with 11 bases lying between them. The CDR3 runs 14 residues. CDR3 sequence (DNA): TGTGCCAGCAGTTACAGCGGGAATCGCTATGGCTACACCTTC. Translation: CASSYSGNRYGYTF.